A selection of T cell receptor beta chains follows, all from one sample in a study of PD-1 blockade in classical Hodgkin lymphoma. Measured with immunoSEQ multiplex PCR; TCRdb has only the in-frame clones, and not every one. The sample includes around 24,000 clones, over 60% seen only once; the top ten take around 11%. This sample comprised peripheral blood mononuclear cells (PBMCs), obtained before the second cycle of nivolumab. The receptors originated from a human donor with classical Hodgkin lymphoma. CDR3s include the opening cysteine and the closing phenylalanine or tryptophan. D genes are given only for firm matches. Rows give clone size only sometimes, using once, few, many, or a class for an expanded clone.

clone size	J gene	V gene	D gene	CDR3 DNA	CDR3 protein
-	TRBJ2-7	TRBV27	-	TGTGCCAGCGGGCTGGGGGGGCGGGAGCAGTACTTC	CASGLGGREQYF
-	TRBJ1-6	TRBV7-2	-	TGTGCCAGCAGCTTAGCGATGGTCCTTAATTCACCCCTCCACTTT	CASSLAMVLNSPLHF
-	TRBJ1-6	TRBV7-6	TRBD1	TGTGCCAGCAGCTTAGTCGCCACACAGGGGCTTTCTGGTCCACCCCTCCACTTT	CASSLVATQGLSGPPLHF
once	TRBJ2-7	TRBV7-2	-	TGTGCCAGCAGCTTAGGGGGGGATTACCACGAGCAGTACTTC	CASSLGGDYHEQYF
-	TRBJ1-5	TRBV7-8	-	TGTGCCAGCAGCTTAGAGAGTGGCACGATTAGCAATCAGCCCCAGCATTTT	CASSLESGTISNQPQHF
few	TRBJ2-5	TRBV19	-	TGTGCCAGTAGTTTCCCGGGACACCTTAGGGAGACCCAGTACTTC	CASSFPGHLRETQYF
few	TRBJ2-7	TRBV5-1	TRBD1	TGCGCCAGCAGCATCTTCGGACAGGGGGGAGGCGAGCAGTACTTC	CASSIFGQGGGEQYF
-	TRBJ2-2	TRBV5-1	TRBD1	TGCGCCAGCAGCCCGGGACAGTCGAACACCGGGGAGCTGTTTTTT	CASSPGQSNTGELFF
-	TRBJ2-7	TRBV7-2	-	TGTGCCAGCAGCTTAGTGCCCTCCTCCTACGAGCAGTACTTC	CASSLVPSSYEQYF
few	TRBJ1-6	TRBV27	TRBD1	TGTGCCAGCAGTCTTAGGACAGGGGGACAGTCACCCCTCCACTTT	CASSLRTGGQSPLHF
-	TRBJ1-5	TRBV6-1	-	TGTGCCAGCCGGGCGGGGGCTTTCAATCAGCCCCAGCATTTT	CASRAGAFNQPQHF
few	TRBJ1-2	TRBV19	TRBD1	TGTGCCAGTAGCGGGACAGGGGAAGTCTATGGCTACACCTTC	CASSGTGEVYGYTF
-	TRBJ2-2	TRBV12-5	-	TGTGCTAGTGGTTTGGTACCTGGTAGCCTGAACACCGGGGAGCTGTTTTTT	CASGLVPGSLNTGELFF
-	TRBJ2-3	TRBV18	-	TGTGCCAGCTCACCGAGTTCAGATACGCAGTATTTT	CASSPSSDTQYF
-	TRBJ2-5	TRBV7-2	TRBD2	TGTGCCAGCAGCCTCACTAGCGGGGCGGGAGAGACCCAGTACTTC	CASSLTSGAGETQYF
-	TRBJ2-5	TRBV7-9	-	TGTGCCAGCAGCTTACCCGTCCCTCTATCCAACGACAGGCGAGAGACCCAGTACTTC	CASSLPVPLSNDRRETQYF
few	TRBJ2-1	TRBV28	TRBD2	TGTGCCAGCAGTTCTCTGCCTAGCGGCGACAATGAGCAGTTCTTC	CASSSLPSGDNEQFF
-	TRBJ2-7	TRBV10-3	-	TGTGCCATCAGCCCAAAGGGGTACGAGCAGTACTTC	CAISPKGYEQYF
-	TRBJ2-6	TRBV7-6	-	TGTGCCAGCAGCTTAGTGGGGACCGGGGGCTCTGGGGCCAACGTCCTGACTTTC	CASSLVGTGGSGANVLTF
-	TRBJ2-7	TRBV19	-	TGTGCCAGTAGTATAGACGGGGAGAGGGCCTACGAGCAGTACTTC	CASSIDGERAYEQYF
few	TRBJ1-1	TRBV19	-	TGTGCCAGTAGTATTACCCGGCGGAACACTGAAGCTTTCTTT	CASSITRRNTEAFF
-	TRBJ2-5	TRBV28	TRBD2	TGTGCCAGCAGTTCAGCGGGACTGTACCAAGAGACCCAGTACTTC	CASSSAGLYQETQYF
-	TRBJ2-1	TRBV30	TRBD2	TGTGCCTGGAGTGACGGGACTAGCGCCAACAATGAGCAGTTCTTC	CAWSDGTSANNEQFF
-	TRBJ1-5	TRBV28	TRBD1	TGTGCCAGCAGTTTGGTGACAGGGGGCTTGGGTAAGAATCAGCCCCAGCATTTT	CASSLVTGGLGKNQPQHF
once	TRBJ2-5	TRBV4-3	-	TGCGCCAGCAGCCAAGCTCTACCGGGTTCGACCCAGTACTTC	CASSQALPGSTQYF
-	TRBJ2-5	TRBV7-2	TRBD1	TGTGCCAGCAGCGATCTTGGACAGGGGGAAGAGACCCAGTACTTC	CASSDLGQGEETQYF
-	TRBJ2-1	TRBV15	TRBD1	TGTGCCACCAGCAGAGTGGGACAGGGGCCATACAATGAGCAGTTCTTC	CATSRVGQGPYNEQFF
-	TRBJ2-7	TRBV28	-	TGTGCCAGCAGATTTACCACCTACGAGCAGTACTTC	CASRFTTYEQYF
-	TRBJ2-3	TRBV28	TRBD2	TGTGCCAGCATCCCGTATCTGCCGGGACTAACCAACTACCGCACAGATACGCAGTATTTT	CASIPYLPGLTNYRTDTQYF
-	TRBJ2-2	TRBV27	-	TGTGCCAGCAGTGCCATTATCCCTGCCCGATCCGGGGAGCTGTTTTTT	CASSAIIPARSGELFF
-	TRBJ2-1	TRBV9	TRBD2	TGTGCCAGCAGCGTACGCCTAGCGGGATACAATGAGCAGTTCTTC	CASSVRLAGYNEQFF
-	TRBJ2-3	TRBV19	-	TGTGCCAGTAGTATAGATACAAGCACAGATACGCAGTATTTT	CASSIDTSTDTQYF
-	TRBJ1-5	TRBV7-8	-	TGTGCCAGCAGCTCCGGGGAGCCCCAGCATTTT	CASSSGEPQHF
few	TRBJ1-5	TRBV4-3	-	TGCGCCAGCAGCCAAGATCCAAATCAGCCCCAGCATTTT	CASSQDPNQPQHF
-	TRBJ1-2	TRBV5-3	-	TGTGCCAGCAGCTTGGATGCGCGTCAACACAATGGCTACACCTTC	CASSLDARQHNGYTF
-	TRBJ2-7	TRBV7-2	-	TGTGCCAGCAGCTTCGGCAGGGGCAACTCCTACGAGCAGTACTTC	CASSFGRGNSYEQYF